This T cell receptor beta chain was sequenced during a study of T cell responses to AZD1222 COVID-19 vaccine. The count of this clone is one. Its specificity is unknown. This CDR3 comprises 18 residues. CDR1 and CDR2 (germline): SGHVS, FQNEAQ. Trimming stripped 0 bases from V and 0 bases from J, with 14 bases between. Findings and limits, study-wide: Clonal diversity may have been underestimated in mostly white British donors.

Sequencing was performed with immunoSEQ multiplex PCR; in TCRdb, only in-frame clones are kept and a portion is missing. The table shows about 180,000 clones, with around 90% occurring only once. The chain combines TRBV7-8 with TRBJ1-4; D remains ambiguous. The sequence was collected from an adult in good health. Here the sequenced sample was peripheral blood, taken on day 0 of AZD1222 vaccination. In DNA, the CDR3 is TGTGCCAGCAGCTTAGCGGGCCTTAGAACTGCAACTAATGAAAAACTGTTTTTT. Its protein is CASSLAGLRTATNEKLFF.